The source of this T cell receptor (beta chain) is a study of shared clonotypes between healthy human individuals. Study outcomes and limitations: Naive CD4 clonotypes were shared across a handful of donors at 4.5% to 6%. The genetic and exposure-history diversity represented was limited by few donors.

CDR1 is SGHKS and CDR2 is YYEKEE in the germline V gene (reference sequence). The V end was cut by 0 bases, the J end by 2 bases, with 8 bases between. The CDR3 consists of 15 residues. As for this clone: The antigen remains undetermined. The same CDR3 is also encoded by other DNA sequences in this sample.

CD45RO-negative, CCR7-selected cells formed the naive CD8 fraction, which excluded terminally differentiated effector memory CD45RA+ cells. Original processing notes: Junction-only sequences without quality scores were provided by ImmunoSEQ, so filtering was different. The assay was immunoSEQ multiplex PCR, and TCRdb's table has in-frame clones only and misses some. V and J calls and clone size are those listed in that table; D and trimming were worked out from the DNA. Of about 1,900,000 clones in the sample, about 94% were seen once. The genes are TRBV5-5 and TRBJ2-2; D uncertain. This TCR derives from a man younger than 35 in good health. Source material: naive CD8+ T cells sorted from blood. The DNA of the CDR3 is TGTGCCAGCAGCTTGGAACAAGGAAACACCGGGGAGCTGTTTTTT. The encoded protein is CASSLEQGNTGELFF.